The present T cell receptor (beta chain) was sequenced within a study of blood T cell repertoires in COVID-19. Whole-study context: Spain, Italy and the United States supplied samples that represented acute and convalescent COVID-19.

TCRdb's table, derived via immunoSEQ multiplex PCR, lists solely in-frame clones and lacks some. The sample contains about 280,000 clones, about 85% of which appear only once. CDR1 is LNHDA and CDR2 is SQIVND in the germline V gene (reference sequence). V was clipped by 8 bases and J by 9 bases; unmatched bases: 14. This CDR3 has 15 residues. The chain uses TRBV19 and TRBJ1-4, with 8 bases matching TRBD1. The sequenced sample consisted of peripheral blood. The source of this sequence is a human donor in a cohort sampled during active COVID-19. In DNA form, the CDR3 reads TGTGCCAGTTCTCTCCGGACAGGGACCCTTCAAAAACTGTTTTTT. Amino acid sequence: CASSLRTGTLQKLFF.